This T cell receptor beta chain was captured by sequencing in a study of blood T cell repertoires in COVID-19. About the study: Samples of COVID-19 (acute and convalescent) were obtained from the United States, Italy and Spain. Nucleic acid was either cDNA or gDNA, and it came from T cells, B-cell-depleted T cells, or PBMCs.

Original handling: Cell counts per sample came from amplifying reference gene primers. TCRdb keeps only in-frame clones here, not all; method: immunoSEQ multiplex PCR. Clone size and V and J calls were adopted from that table, with D and trimming inferred from the DNA. This table holds approximately 100,000 clones, about four fifths found once. From germline, CDR1 is SGHDT and CDR2 YYEEEE. V was cut by 4 bases and J by 3 bases, with 13 bases left in between. The CDR3 is made up of 14 amino acids. Sequencing used peripheral blood. The origin of this receptor is a man aged 60-69 years with acute or convalescent COVID-19. The chain recombines TRBV5-6 with TRBJ1-2; D ambiguous. The CDR3 region has the DNA TGTGCCAGCAGCGAGGACGGGGAGGACTATGGCTACACCTTC. Translating gives CASSEDGEDYGYTF.